This T cell receptor (beta chain) comes out of a study of OX40 agonist ivuxolimab in advanced cancers. Background on the whole study: Ivuxolimab, which targeted the costimulatory receptor OX40 (CD134), was an agonistic, fully human IgG2 monoclonal antibody. Intravenous ivuxolimab was administered to patients every 2 weeks at six dose levels: 0.01, 0.1, 0.3, 1.5, 3 and 10 mg/kg. Of the 50 to 55 patients in dose escalation, 19 had hepatocellular carcinoma, about 15 had melanoma, 9 had renal cell carcinoma and 9 had head and neck cancer. The dose-escalation cohort was around 84% male with a mean age of about 60 years, ranging from about 20 to 80. Prior anti-PD-1, anti-PD-L1 or anti-CTLA-4 therapy was permitted, and checkpoint inhibitors had been received by about 36% of dose-escalation patients. Partial responses occurred in three dose-escalation patients, of whom one had hepatocellular carcinoma and two had cutaneous melanoma. The point of sequencing TCRbeta in the periphery was to test whether ivuxolimab changed TCR sequence diversity and drove clonal T-cell expansion. The paper reports the monotherapy dose-escalation portion (N of about 50 patients) of the phase I ivuxolimab trial.

With respect to this clone: Its antigen is not yet known. No much larger clone exists at a distance of one base, and base qualities are not known.

The trial excluded patients who had a history of autoimmune disease or were on systemic immunosuppression. Peripheral blood for TCR sequencing was collected from all dose cohorts at baseline, on cycle 4 day 1, and on cycle 7 day 1. Samples were obtained from an open-label, multicenter, first-in-human phase I dose-escalation trial of ivuxolimab. Adults with locally advanced or metastatic melanoma, renal cell carcinoma, hepatocellular carcinoma or head and neck squamous cell carcinoma were enrolled in the trial. CD4+ and CD8+ T cells were sorted separately from peripheral blood before TCR sequencing. What the study reported, not specific to this receptor: Antigen specificity was not determined for the clonally expanded peripheral T cells. In the 0.1-3.0 mg/kg groups, partial responders were among the patients with the lowest normalized peripheral clonal expansion, particularly in CD8+ T cells. Low levels of normalized T-cell clonal expansion were also shown by some nonresponding patients. On average, CD8+ T cells showed more expanded clones than CD4+ T cells after ivuxolimab. At doses of 0.1 to 3.0 mg/kg, clonal expansion of both CD4+ and CD8+ blood T cells was observed from baseline to week 6.

The CDR3 sequence holds 14 residues, the cysteine and phenylalanine included. The sequence is cut down to CDR3 DNA, 42 bases in frame from base 1. From the germline V gene, CDR1 is SGHTA and CDR2 is FQGTGA. Trimming costs V 5 bases and J 0 bases, and their ends lie 9 bases apart. For sequencing of the TCRbeta CDR3 region, genomic DNA was extracted from the sorted cells. TCRbeta CDR3 regions were sequenced using the immunoSEQ Assay. TCRdb took this table from immuneACCESS and kept in-frame rearrangements with V and J called. Such tables lack part of the clones; where checked against another copy, unresolved V genes explain under half of the gap, and the rest is unexplained. In all, the sample holds 36,000 or so clones, and around 80% of those were seen once. The ten largest clones represent roughly 20% of the sample.

Sequencing was performed on CD4+ or CD8+ T cells sorted from blood, taken in a trial of the OX40 agonist ivuxolimab. Here the chain combines TRBV7-3 and TRBJ2-3; the D gene remains uncertain. The clonotype originates from an adult with an advanced solid tumor such as melanoma, head and neck, liver or kidney cancer. The nucleotide sequence reads as follows: TGTGCCAGCAGCGACCGCCCCAGCACAGATACGCAGTATTTT. This yields the protein CASSDRPSTDTQYF.